A selection of T cell receptor beta chains follows, all from one sample in a study of blood T cell repertoires in COVID-19. This table comes from immunoSEQ multiplex PCR, and its TCRdb copy is limited to in-frame clones, with some not included. The data hold about 190,000 clones, with about 81% observed a single time. The sequencing sample was made of peripheral blood. Every receptor here comes from a man aged 25 to 40 with active or convalescent COVID-19. Each CDR3 is given with its conserved first and last residue. The D gene is left open where the match is weak. For some rows the clone size is stated as once, few or many, or as a class when expanded; others skip it.

size: .; V: TRBV5-1; D: TRBD1; J: TRBJ1-2; DNA: TGCGCCAGCAAGACACAACCCGGGACAGGAGCAGTCTATGGCTACACCTTC; CDR3: CASKTQPGTGAVYGYTF
size: once; V: TRBV5-1; D: .; J: TRBJ2-2; DNA: TGCGCCAGCAATGGGGGGTCCACCGGGGAGCTGTTTTTT; CDR3: CASNGGSTGELFF
size: .; V: TRBV6-2/TRBV6-3; D: .; J: TRBJ1-3; DNA: TGTGCCAGCAGTTACTCCCCTTTCCAGGACACCATATATTTT; CDR3: CASSYSPFQDTIYF
size: .; V: TRBV4-3; D: TRBD1; J: TRBJ2-1; DNA: TGCGCCAGCAGCCAAGCTGACAGGGACTACAATGAGCAGTTCTTC; CDR3: CASSQADRDYNEQFF
size: .; V: TRBV2; D: .; J: TRBJ1-1; DNA: TGTGCCAGCAGGGCGGGACTTCGTACTGAAGCTTTCTTT; CDR3: CASRAGLRTEAFF
size: once; V: TRBV5-1; D: TRBD1; J: TRBJ1-2; DNA: TGCGCCAGCAGCCGAGGGACAGCCGCATCTAACTATGGCTACACCTTC; CDR3: CASSRGTAASNYGYTF
size: .; V: TRBV24-1; D: TRBD2; J: TRBJ2-1; DNA: TGTGCCACCAGTGATATTGGGTCGGGAGGCGACAATGAGCAGTTCTTC; CDR3: CATSDIGSGGDNEQFF
size: many; V: TRBV5-4; D: .; J: TRBJ2-5; DNA: TGTGCCAGCAGCTTGGACACAGGGAGAGGTCAAGAGACCCAGTACTTC; CDR3: CASSLDTGRGQETQYF
size: .; V: TRBV28; D: .; J: TRBJ1-5; DNA: TGTGCCAGCAGATTTTACTTCTCTGGTCAGCCCCAGCATTTT; CDR3: CASRFYFSGQPQHF
size: .; V: TRBV11-3; D: .; J: TRBJ2-2; DNA: TGTGCCAGCAACAGGGTCGCCGGGGAGCTGTTTTTT; CDR3: CASNRVAGELFF
size: .; V: TRBV19; D: TRBD1; J: TRBJ2-3; DNA: TGTGCCAGTAGTATTCAGGGGGCAGATACGCAGTATTTT; CDR3: CASSIQGADTQYF
size: .; V: TRBV5-1; D: .; J: TRBJ1-5; DNA: TGCGCCAGCAGCTTGGATAGGGGAGGGGAGCCCCAGCATTTT; CDR3: CASSLDRGGEPQHF
size: .; V: TRBV5-1; D: .; J: TRBJ2-5; DNA: TGCGCCAGCAGCTTGGATCGGGCCCAGTACTTC; CDR3: CASSLDRAQYF
size: .; V: TRBV5-5; D: TRBD1; J: TRBJ2-3; DNA: TGTGCCAGCAGCTTGGTGGGACAGGGGGCAGGTACGCAGTATTTT; CDR3: CASSLVGQGAGTQYF
size: .; V: TRBV6-5; D: .; J: TRBJ1-2; DNA: TGTGCCAGCAGTTACTCGAAGGGGTATAATGGCTACACCTTC; CDR3: CASSYSKGYNGYTF
size: .; V: TRBV30; D: TRBD1; J: TRBJ2-3; DNA: TGTGCCTGGAGCTCCGGACAGGGGAGCACAGATACGCAGTATTTT; CDR3: CAWSSGQGSTDTQYF
size: .; V: TRBV5-1; D: TRBD2; J: TRBJ2-5; DNA: TGCGCCAGCCGGACTAGCGGGAGGGCGGGGCAAGAGACCCAGTACTTC; CDR3: CASRTSGRAGQETQYF
size: .; V: TRBV5-5; D: TRBD1; J: TRBJ1-1; DNA: TGTGCCAGCAGCACTGCCGGGACAGCGAACACTGAAGCTTTCTTT; CDR3: CASSTAGTANTEAFF
size: .; V: TRBV11-3; D: .; J: TRBJ1-3; DNA: TGTGCCAGCAGGCCGCGAGATTACAACACCATATATTTT; CDR3: CASRPRDYNTIYF
size: .; V: TRBV28; D: TRBD1; J: TRBJ1-2; DNA: TGTGCCAGCACTCCGGGAGGGACAGTGGATCGGTCGAACTATGGCTACACCTTC; CDR3: CASTPGGTVDRSNYGYTF
size: .; V: TRBV12-5; D: TRBD2; J: TRBJ2-7; DNA: TGTGCTAGTGGTTTGGTGGGAGGGTCCCACGAGCAGTACTTC; CDR3: CASGLVGGSHEQYF
size: .; V: TRBV7-3; D: TRBD1; J: TRBJ1-1; DNA: TGTGCCAGCAGCCCACCCGGGACAGGGAATACTGAAGCTTTCTTT; CDR3: CASSPPGTGNTEAFF
size: .; V: TRBV30; D: TRBD2; J: TRBJ2-1; DNA: TGTGCCTGGAGCCACGGACTAGACTCCTACAATGAGCAGTTCTTC; CDR3: CAWSHGLDSYNEQFF
size: .; V: TRBV6-1; D: .; J: TRBJ1-1; DNA: TGTGCCAGCAGTGAAGAAAACATGAACACTGAAGCTTTCTTT; CDR3: CASSEENMNTEAFF
size: .; V: TRBV24-1; D: .; J: TRBJ2-7; DNA: TGTGCCACCAGTGTCGAACAGGGCTACGAGCAGTACTTC; CDR3: CATSVEQGYEQYF
size: .; V: TRBV5-1; D: .; J: TRBJ2-3; DNA: TGCGCCAGCAGCTTGAAAGTTCTTGGGACAACAAGTACGCAGTATTTT; CDR3: CASSLKVLGTTSTQYF
size: .; V: TRBV5-8; D: TRBD1; J: TRBJ1-1; DNA: TGTGCCAGCAGCACACCGCGGACAGGGGGGACTGAAGCTTTCTTT; CDR3: CASSTPRTGGTEAFF
size: .; V: TRBV2; D: .; J: TRBJ1-2; DNA: TGTGCCACTTACAGGGATGGCTACACCTTC; CDR3: CATYRDGYTF
size: .; V: TRBV5-1; D: TRBD1; J: TRBJ1-1; DNA: TGCGCCAGCAGCACCGGACAGGTTACGAACACTGAAGCTTTCTTT; CDR3: CASSTGQVTNTEAFF
size: .; V: TRBV6-1; D: .; J: TRBJ1-1; DNA: TGTGCCAGCAGTGAATTCGGGGGACGGAGGCGGGGGCCGAACACTGAAGCTTTCTTT; CDR3: CASSEFGGRRRGPNTEAFF
size: .; V: TRBV3-1/TRBV3-2; D: .; J: TRBJ1-1; DNA: TGTGCCAGCAGCCAGAGGGTGGACACTGAAGCTTTCTTT; CDR3: CASSQRVDTEAFF
size: .; V: TRBV28; D: TRBD1; J: TRBJ2-7; DNA: TGTGCCAGCAGTTTAGTAGGGACAGCGAACTACGAGCAGTACTTC; CDR3: CASSLVGTANYEQYF
size: .; V: TRBV11-2; D: TRBD2; J: TRBJ2-7; DNA: TGTGCCAGCAGCTGGGAGCGGGATTATCTCTACGAGCAGTACTTC; CDR3: CASSWERDYLYEQYF
size: few; V: TRBV11-3; D: TRBD2; J: TRBJ2-2; DNA: TGTGCCAGCAGCTTACAGACTAGCGGGGCCGGGGAGCTGTTTTTT; CDR3: CASSLQTSGAGELFF
size: .; V: TRBV30; D: .; J: TRBJ1-6; DNA: TGTGCCTGGAGACAGGGTTCACCCCTCCACTTT; CDR3: CAWRQGSPLHF
size: .; V: TRBV28; D: TRBD1; J: TRBJ1-2; DNA: TGTGCCAGCAGGGGGACAGGGGGCCTTAGAGGCTACACCTTC; CDR3: CASRGTGGLRGYTF
size: .; V: TRBV28; D: .; J: TRBJ2-1; DNA: TGTGCCAGCAGTTCCCGGACGCAGGGCACTCGTTATGAGCAGTTCTTC; CDR3: CASSSRTQGTRYEQFF
size: few; V: TRBV5-3; D: .; J: TRBJ1-2; DNA: TGTGCCAGAAGCTTGGCGCAGGGGCCTGCCTATGGCTACACCTTC; CDR3: CARSLAQGPAYGYTF
size: .; V: TRBV6-6; D: .; J: TRBJ1-2; DNA: TGTGCCAGCAGGGCCGTGGGGGGAAGAAATGGCTACACCTTC; CDR3: CASRAVGGRNGYTF
size: .; V: TRBV10-1; D: TRBD1; J: TRBJ2-2; DNA: TGCGCCAGCAGTGACCGGACAGGTACCCCCACCGGGGAGCTGTTTTTT; CDR3: CASSDRTGTPTGELFF
size: .; V: TRBV4-3; D: TRBD1; J: TRBJ1-2; DNA: TGCGCCAGCAGCCAAGGACGGGGACAGCCTTACTATGGCTACACCTTC; CDR3: CASSQGRGQPYYGYTF
size: .; V: TRBV24-1; D: TRBD2; J: TRBJ2-1; DNA: TGTGCCACCAGTGATCGGGGGGAAAGGTACAATGAGCAGTTCTTC; CDR3: CATSDRGERYNEQFF
size: .; V: TRBV27; D: .; J: TRBJ1-5; DNA: TGTGCCAGCGCCTCAAGGGGGGGTAAAAGCAATCAGCCCCAGCATTTT; CDR3: CASASRGGKSNQPQHF
size: .; V: TRBV11-2; D: TRBD2; J: TRBJ2-1; DNA: TGTGCCAGCAGCTTAGTACTTGGGACTAGCGGTGAGCAGTTCTTC; CDR3: CASSLVLGTSGEQFF
size: .; V: TRBV6-5; D: TRBD1; J: TRBJ1-1; DNA: TGTGCCAGCAATTCGGGACAGGGGGGCGGTGAAGCTTTCTTT; CDR3: CASNSGQGGGEAFF
size: once; V: TRBV19; D: .; J: TRBJ1-6; DNA: TGTGCCAGTTCGGCAGGGTATAATTCACCCCTCCACTTT; CDR3: CASSAGYNSPLHF
size: .; V: TRBV7-9; D: .; J: TRBJ1-4; DNA: TGTGCCAGCAGCTTAGGCAGGGCCCCTAATGAAAAACTGTTTTTT; CDR3: CASSLGRAPNEKLFF
size: .; V: TRBV9; D: TRBD1; J: TRBJ2-5; DNA: TGTGCCAGCAGCGTAGAGGTAAACAGGGGGATCGAGACCCAGTACTTC; CDR3: CASSVEVNRGIETQYF
size: .; V: TRBV11-3; D: .; J: TRBJ2-2; DNA: TGTGCCAGCAGCTTTTGGGGCCTACCGTACACCGGGGAGCTGTTTTTT; CDR3: CASSFWGLPYTGELFF
size: .; V: TRBV27; D: TRBD2; J: TRBJ2-2; DNA: TGTGCCAGCAGTCCGCTAGCGGGAGAAATCGCCGGGGAGCTGTTTTTT; CDR3: CASSPLAGEIAGELFF
size: .; V: TRBV24-1; D: TRBD1; J: TRBJ2-3; DNA: TGTGCCACCAGTGACCCACCGGGACAGGGTGGGACAGATACGCAGTATTTT; CDR3: CATSDPPGQGGTDTQYF
size: .; V: TRBV10-2; D: .; J: TRBJ2-2; DNA: TGCGCCAGCAATATCGGTTCAGGGCCTCGTGGCACCGGGGAGCTGTTTTTT; CDR3: CASNIGSGPRGTGELFF
size: .; V: TRBV5-5; D: .; J: TRBJ1-1; DNA: TGTGCCAGCAGCTTGGACCAGTCGAACACTGAAGCTTTCTTT; CDR3: CASSLDQSNTEAFF